The rows below give T cell receptor beta chains drawn from one sample of a study of blood T cells in healthy people across ages. TCRdb called the 5' RACE reads again in MiXCR, with one record for every CDR3 protein. The sample yields hundreds of thousands of distinct CDR3 sequences, 48% seen once. Sample: blood. The receptor source for this set is a man aged 25-45 years in good health. CDR3s include the opening cysteine and the closing phenylalanine or tryptophan.

V: TRBV7-3
J: TRBJ1-2
CDR3: CASSFLGQGIDGYTF

V: TRBV6-2/TRBV6-3
J: TRBJ2-2
CDR3: CAIFSGQLNTGELFF

V: TRBV12-3/TRBV12-4
J: TRBJ1-2
CDR3: CASNTGVLPLDYGYTF

V: TRBV11-1
J: TRBJ2-1
CDR3: CASSLRLDRSYNEQFF

V: TRBV6-2/TRBV6-3
J: TRBJ2-7
CDR3: CASSYKGQGNYEQYF

V: TRBV27
J: TRBJ1-2
CDR3: CASGQGFGYTF

V: TRBV5-1
J: TRBJ2-1
CDR3: CASSRQPTGSYNEQFF

V: TRBV27
J: .
CDR3: CASRNLIDTYEQYF

V: TRBV12-3/TRBV12-4
J: TRBJ1-1
CDR3: CASSGGSFTNTEAFF

V: TRBV27
J: TRBJ2-7
CDR3: CACMGGRTTNEQYF

V: TRBV27
J: TRBJ1-6
CDR3: CASSLQGVGSPLHF

V: TRBV9
J: .
CDR3: CASSVDGTSGNIQYF

V: TRBV7-9
J: TRBJ2-1
CDR3: CASSLVESTEQFF

V: TRBV4-2
J: TRBJ2-2
CDR3: CASSQDFVGELFF

V: TRBV7-2
J: TRBJ1-5
CDR3: CASSLSSGKPQHF

V: TRBV6-2/TRBV6-3
J: TRBJ2-1
CDR3: CASRVTGSEQFF

V: TRBV28
J: TRBJ1-1
CDR3: CASSLRAGLVNTEAFF